This entry features one T cell receptor beta chain sequence. Its target is unknown. This record comes from a study of OX40 agonist ivuxolimab in advanced cancers. Study summary: Having had anti-PD-1, anti-PD-L1 or anti-CTLA-4 therapy before was allowed, and more than 35% had some. Study-wide findings and caveats: Low normalized T-cell clonal expansion also characterized some of the nonresponders.

Generated by immunoSEQ multiplex PCR, the TCRdb table keeps only in-frame clones and is missing some. The sample lists about 32,000 clones; over 75% were seen once. The CDR3 length is 18 residues. Germline values: CDR1 SGHDT, CDR2 YYEEEE. V was trimmed by 4 bases and J by 0 bases, leaving 20 bases between them. The specimen comprised CD4+ or CD8+ T cells sorted from blood, sampled in a trial of the OX40 agonist ivuxolimab. The source of this sequence is an adult with an advanced solid tumor such as melanoma, head and neck, liver or kidney cancer. The V gene is TRBV5-6, the J gene TRBJ1-3; possibly TRBD1 for D (5 bases). The CDR3 sequence: CASSPHTGWGFSGNTIYF. The CDR3 region has the DNA TGTGCCAGCAGCCCCCATACTGGCTGGGGGTTCTCTGGAAACACCATATATTTT.